This T cell receptor (beta chain) appears in the sequencing data of a study of shared clonotypes between healthy human individuals (dated by TCRdb to about 2020). For the study in its entirety: The cohort included a few men and a couple of women between 18 and 49 years of age. Each donor's leukapheresis produced roughly between about 0.9 and 9.5 billion PBMCs. To increase sequencing depth and limit assay-specific biases, different laboratories used diverse techniques to prepare libraries and sequence TCR repertoires. For each donor, three plates each were used for CD4 naive and CD4 memory, two plates were used for CD8 naive, and one plate was used for CD8 memory. To estimate repertoire size and how much clonotype sharing occurs between individuals, the study deeply sequenced the blood TCR repertoires of 4 to 6 healthy adults.

For the CD8 naive samples, CD45RO-negative cells were positively selected for CCR7, yielding a CD45RA+CCR7+ population from which TemRA cells were excluded. The donors were healthy, HIV-negative adults who had no recently reported acute infections or vaccinations. Only Caucasian adults living in Nashville, Tennessee, USA were represented among the donors. Blood was obtained by leukapheresis, after which PBMCs were separated by Ficoll-Histopaque density gradient centrifugation and cryopreserved in liquid nitrogen vapor phase. Analytical flow cytometry was used to check the purity and quantity of each magnetically sorted T cell population. Genomic DNA was isolated from every sorted fraction and measured by UV absorbance on a Nanodrop 2000c. Overall results and qualifications from the work: Rarefaction of sorted-subset datasets indicated incomplete sequencing despite the large sequencing depth. Sampling was restricted to blood, and TCR repertoires in tissue are likely to differ from TCR repertoires in blood. Based on pairwise subsampling, the degree of clonotype sharing among donors was expected to be affected by sequencing depth. The small number of donors limited the genetic and exposure-history diversity represented. Clonotypes shared by all four sorted-subset donors showed higher generation probabilities than non-shared clonotypes. Naive subsets generally had larger estimated clonotype richness than memory subsets. Across a few donors, approximately 5% of naive CD4, around 3.5% of naive CD8, 2% to 2.5% of memory CD4, and about 0.44% of memory CD8 clonotypes were shared.

Using the deep immunoSEQ assay, TCR CDR3 regions were amplified from genomic DNA by multiplex PCR. Extracted genomic DNA from each cell subset was distributed evenly across all wells of several immunoSEQ 96-well plates, and each plate was treated as a replicate. For sorted subsets, 200 to 250 ng genomic DNA, equal to about 30,000 T cell genomes, was loaded into each replicate PCR. Purified libraries were measured with a Qubit 3.0 fluorometer, size-checked on a Bioanalyzer 2100, and measured again with the KAPA Library Quantification kit. A separate single-read 150-cycle Illumina NextSeq 550 flow cell was used to sequence each immunoSEQ 96-well plate. From the authors' description of their analysis: Because the immunoSEQ output included only junctional sequences and no quality scores, the filtering could not be the same as the filtering used for full-length reads. Sequences were annotated with PyIR, a Python wrapper for IgBLAST v1.9, using IMGT germline references to assign V/J genes and CDR3. Reads with weak V/J assignments (E-value above 1e-6), missing CDR3, stop codons, out-of-frame junctions, or ambiguous translated residues were removed. A V3J clonotype was defined by an identical inferred V gene, J gene, and CDR3 amino acid sequence. To compute the percentage overlap between repertoires, the number of shared unique clonotypes was divided by the size of the smaller repertoire. Richness of each repertoire was evaluated using RTK rarefaction, the Chao1 estimator, and Recon v2.1 estimates of unobserved clonotypes. Generation probabilities for all TCRbeta clonotypes obtained by the gDNA method from four donors were computed using OLGA. In TCRdb, the immuneACCESS table is reduced to in-frame sequences with V and J assigned. These tables do not hold every clone; where another copy was compared, an unresolved V gene accounts for under half, and the others remain unexplained. The D gene and trimming were derived from the DNA, and the V and J assignments and clone size from that table. This sample is represented by roughly 850,000 clones; 96% of them were singletons. Around 0.21% of the sample belongs to the ten largest clones.

With regard to this clone: Its antigen remains undetermined. No base quality values were provided; no much bigger clone lies one nucleotide off. At the DNA level, this CDR3 is encoded by other sequences in the same sample as well.

The CDR3, from cysteine to phenylalanine, totals 11 residues. Of all the DNA, just the CDR3 is kept, 33 bases in frame from base 1. According to the germline V gene, CDR1 reads SQVTM and CDR2 reads ANQGSEA. V is reduced by 0 bases and J by 5 bases, leaving a spacing of 5 bases between them. The chain is made from TRBV29-1 and TRBJ2-7; the D segment cannot be called with confidence. The clonotype was recovered from a man aged 25 to 40 in good health. The sample taken for sequencing was naive CD8+ T cells sorted from blood. Interpreted using the paper, the cell subset or site label stands for: CD45RA+CCR7+. The sequenced DNA is TGCAGCGTTGAAGATCTTGACGAGCAGTACTTC. This encodes CSVEDLDEQYF.